The next 22 T cell receptor beta chains were all read from a single sample in a study of blood T cell repertoires in COVID-19 (dated by TCRdb to about 2020). The library was prepared using the immunoSEQ multiplex PCR assay. TCRdb retrieved this table from immuneACCESS and kept in-frame rearrangements only. Not all clones are present; in checked studies, unresolved V genes account for under half, and no reason is known for the remainder. This sample holds tens of thousands of clones; over 80% were observed only once. Jointly, the top ten make up 30% to 35% of the sample. Sequencing used peripheral blood. The receptors stem from a woman older than 75 with active or convalescent COVID-19.

CDR3 nucleotides: TGTGCCAGCAGTACCTGGGGAGGTGAGCAGTTCTTC. This codes for CASSTWGGEQFF. The chain recombines TRBV6-5 with TRBJ2-1; D is possibly TRBD2 (6 bases). CDR1 and CDR2 from the germline V gene are MNHEY and SVGAGI. The CDR3 covers 12 residues. The ends were cut back, 5 bases at V and 9 bases at J, with 11 bases in the middle.

The rearrangement links TRBV28 to TRBJ1-2; no clear D gene. V was trimmed by 4 bases and J by 4 bases, leaving 22 bases between them. Germline lookup yields CDR1 MDHEN and CDR2 SYDVKM. CDR3 length equals 17 residues. CDR3 coding DNA: TGTGCCAGCAGTTCGATTCTCAACTGGGAGCGGGTCTATGGCTACACCTTC. Residues: CASSSILNWERVYGYTF.

V gene TRBV19 combines with J gene TRBJ1-4; D is unclear. This CDR3 has 17 amino acids. Trimming cost V 3 bases and J 4 bases, with 18 bases left between them. Per the germline V gene, CDR1 is LNHDA and CDR2 is SQIVND (reference sequence). The CDR3 DNA reads TGTGCCAGTAGTATGAGGGAAGGAGGCTGGTTTAATGAAAAACTGTTTTTT. This codes for CASSMREGGWFNEKLFF.

The DNA of the CDR3 is TGTGCCAGTAACAAGAATAGCAATCAGCCCCAGCATTTT. It yields the protein CASNKNSNQPQHF. The chain employs TRBV19 and TRBJ1-5; no firm D call. Deletions cut 7 bases from V and 0 bases from J, with 7 bases between. Germline CDR1 LNHDA, CDR2 SQIVND (reference sequence). The CDR3 length is 13 residues.

The chain joins TRBV21-1 to TRBJ1-1. TRBV21-1 is termed a pseudogene. The CDR3 length is 14 residues. CDR3 sequence: CASSKGTAGPEAFF. The CDR3 bases are TGTGCCAGCAGCAAAGGAACTGCGGGCCCTGAAGCTTTCTTT.

This clone was seen just once. The chain is built from TRBV18 and TRBJ1-1, with a possible D match to TRBD1 (5 bases). Germline loops: CDR1 KGHSH, CDR2 LQKENI. The CDR3 length is 15 residues. V lost 4 bases, J lost 3 bases, and 15 bases lay in between. The CDR3 DNA sequence: TGTGCCAGCTCACGTACGGCAAAAGGGGACACTGAAGCTTTCTTT. Residues: CASSRTAKGDTEAFF.

The rearrangement uses TRBV6-1 and TRBJ1-6, with a weak D call TRBD1 (5 bases). The germline gives CDR1 MNHNS, CDR2 SASEGT. This CDR3 comprises 16 residues. Trimming stripped 3 bases from V and 7 bases from J, with 16 bases between. The CDR3 loop reads CASSEVGGDANSPLHF. The CDR3 nucleotides are TGTGCCAGCAGTGAGGTGGGGGGGGATGCGAATTCACCCCTCCACTTT.

This chain connects TRBV5-1 to TRBJ1-1; 7 bases agree with TRBD1. V trimming: 4 bases; J trimming: 11 bases; junction bases outside the gene matches: 8. The CDR3 sequence is 12 residues long. Germline lookup yields CDR1 SGHRS and CDR2 YFSETQ. The CDR3 DNA follows: TGCGCCAGCAGCCGTGACAGGGTCGATGCTTTCTTT. This encodes CASSRDRVDAFF.

V usage is TRBV6-6 and J usage is TRBJ2-7; D call uncertain. Trimming cost V 6 bases and J 3 bases, with 9 bases left between them. Germline assignment: CDR1 MNHNY and CDR2 SVGAGI (reference sequence). The CDR3 consists of 12 residues. The CDR3 nucleotides are TGTGCCAGCAGGGGCGAGTACTACGAGCAGTACTTC. The encoded protein is CASRGEYYEQYF.

Here the CDR3 DNA reads TGTGCCAGCAGCCAACGCGGTTCCCACGAGCAGTACTTC. It encodes CASSQRGSHEQYF. The genes are TRBV3-1 (or the pseudogene TRBV3-2) and TRBJ2-7; no clear D gene. This CDR3 is 13 amino acids long. Deletions cut 2 bases from V and 5 bases from J, with 10 bases between. Germline CDR1 and CDR2: LGHDT and YNNKEL (reference sequence).

The chain has TRBV29-1 and TRBJ1-2, with D uncertain. The V gene's germline CDR1 is SQVTM and CDR2 ANQGSEA. This CDR3 has 12 amino acids. Trimming took 2 bases from V and 8 from J, leaving 12 bases between them. The CDR3 DNA follows: TGCAGCGTTGAAAGGACTGGCAGCGGCTACACCTTC. It encodes CSVERTGSGYTF.

In its sample, this clone was seen a few times. Sequence at one end of the junction differs from germline and may be a read error. The J gene is TRBJ1-4, the V gene TRBV6-5; the D is unclear. CDR3 size: 12 residues. Per germline, CDR1 MNHEY and CDR2 SVGAGI. The CDR3 DNA reads TGTGCCAGCAGTAACTCCGGTGAAAAACTGTTTTTT. It is translated as CASSNSGEKLFF.

J is TRBJ2-7 and V is TRBV5-1, with 7 bases that match TRBD1. J lost 1 base, V lost 4 bases, and 5 bases had no gene match. The length of the CDR3 is 14 residues. Germline values: CDR1 SGHRS, CDR2 YFSETQ. CDR3 sequence: CASSPGQPSYEQYF. Written as DNA, the CDR3 is TGCGCCAGCAGCCCGGGACAGCCTTCCTACGAGCAGTACTTC.

V usage is TRBV7-9 and J usage is TRBJ1-5; D remains unclear. The germline V and J ends were trimmed by 5 bases and 2 bases, with 7 bases remaining between them. This CDR3 has 13 residues. Looked up from germline, CDR1 is SEHNR and CDR2 is FQNEAQ (reference sequence). The CDR3 region is CASSPPGNQPQHF. In DNA form, the CDR3 reads TGTGCCAGCAGCCCTCCCGGCAATCAGCCCCAGCATTTT.

Comment on this clone: Within the sample, other DNA sequences also encode this same CDR3. V usage is TRBV19 and J usage is TRBJ1-1, with D uncertain. V shed 1 base and J shed 0 bases, with 6 bases lying between them. Germline V gene data show CDR1 as LNHDA and CDR2 as SQIVND (reference sequence). The CDR3 is 14 residues long. In nucleotides, the CDR3 is TGTGCCAGTAGTATAGGGCAGATGAACACTGAAGCTTTCTTT. This gives the protein CASSIGQMNTEAFF.

The rearrangement uses TRBV6-1 and TRBJ1-1; TRBD1 might be the D (6 bases). Germline values: CDR1 MNHNS, CDR2 SASEGT. Trimming cost V 2 bases and J 2 bases, with 12 bases left between them. This CDR3 comprises 15 residues. CDR3: CASSEWGHFNTEAFF. DNA for the CDR3: TGTGCCAGCAGTGAATGGGGGCACTTTAACACTGAAGCTTTCTTT.

The chain combines TRBV13 with TRBJ2-1; D is possibly TRBD2 (6 bases). The V gene's germline CDR1 is PRHDT and CDR2 FYEKMQ (reference sequence). V was pared by 1 base and J by 7 bases, with 11 bases between. The CDR3 sequence is 14 residues long. CDR3 protein: CASSLDNGGNEQFF. CDR3 nucleotides: TGTGCCAGCAGCTTAGATAACGGGGGAAATGAGCAGTTCTTC.

This clone was counted only a few times. This rearrangement joins TRBV18 to TRBJ1-5; 8 bases match TRBD1. The CDR3 spans 15 residues. V shed 6 bases, J shed 6 bases, and the junction held 10 bases outside the gene matches. CDR1 KGHSH and CDR2 LQKENI come from the germline V gene. CDR3 in amino acids: CASSSDRGLSQPQHF. In DNA form, the CDR3 reads TGTGCCAGCTCGTCCGACAGGGGATTAAGTCAGCCCCAGCATTTT. Together with reference TRBV18 and TRBJ1-5, the CDR3 gives the full variable domain: NAGVMQNPRHLVRRRGQEARLRCSPMKGHSHVYWYRQLPEEGLKFMVYLQKENIIDESGMPKERFSAEFPKEGPSILRIQQVVRGDSAAYFCASSSDRGLSQPQHFGDGTRLSIL.

CDR3 in amino acids: CASSLVSRNTEAFF. CDR3 nucleotide sequence: TGCGCCAGCAGCTTGGTTTCTCGGAACACTGAAGCTTTCTTT. The chain carries TRBV5-1 and TRBJ1-1, with no clear D. This CDR3 contains 14 residues. Germline lookup yields CDR1 SGHRS and CDR2 YFSETQ. Trimming left V 0 bases short and J 1 base short, with 7 bases between.

The chain recombines TRBV5-1 with TRBJ2-7, with 8 bases lining up with TRBD2. The length of the CDR3 is 15 residues. Germline assignment: CDR1 SGHRS and CDR2 YFSETQ. Germline trimming cut 2 bases from V and 2 bases from J; bases unmatched to any gene: 6. The CDR3 reads CASSFDGGGTYEQYF. CDR3 DNA: TGCGCCAGCAGCTTCGACGGCGGGGGGACCTACGAGCAGTACTTC.

This chain joins TRBV5-1 and TRBJ2-1, with D possibly TRBD1 on 6 matching bases. Germline CDR1 and CDR2: SGHRS and YFSETQ. The CDR3 length is 12 residues. V shed 4 bases and J shed 8 bases, with 10 bases lying between them. This CDR3 is CASSLRGDEQFF. The CDR3 DNA sequence: TGCGCCAGCAGCCTCAGGGGTGATGAGCAGTTCTTC.

The chain has TRBV7-3 and TRBJ1-2; maybe TRBD1 (5 bases). The CDR3 sequence is 13 residues long. The germline V and J ends were trimmed by 0 bases and 7 bases, with 9 bases remaining between them. Germline loops: CDR1 SGHTA, CDR2 FQGTGA. DNA for the CDR3: TGTGCCAGCAGCTTAACGAGACAGTCTGGCTACACCTTC. Translated, it gives CASSLTRQSGYTF.